The present entry profiles one TCR beta chain with its context. Its antigen is undetermined. The source of the sample is a study of Ad26.COV2.S vaccination and SARS-CoV-2 variants. Across the whole study: Donor got 5x10^10 or 1x10^11 viral particles of Ad26.COV2.S.

Study findings and constraints: Post-vaccination breadth of spike-specific CD8+ and CD4+ T cell responses was reportedly substantial.

Here immunoSEQ multiplex PCR was the method, and the copy in TCRdb shows in-frame clones only, minus some. The sample has roughly 680,000 clones, 70% to 90% seen once. The CDR3 length is 18 residues. CDR1 and CDR2 from the germline V gene are MNHEY and SVGEGT. Deletions cut 5 bases from V and 1 base from J, with 22 bases between. Regarding treatment: approximately 18 received Ad26.COV2.S at low or high dose, single or two shots; roughly five received placebo; per-sample allocation not given. Sampling was done on day 63 after the first vaccine or placebo injection. This TCR was recovered from a person between 18 and 65 years old who received the Ad26.COV2.S COVID-19 vaccine or a placebo. The J gene is TRBJ2-3, the V gene TRBV6-2 or TRBV6-3, with D possibly TRBD1 on 6 matching bases. The source material was peripheral blood, sampled in a trial of Ad26.COV2.S vaccine versus placebo. The CDR3 DNA sequence: TGTGCCAGCAGTCGGGAAACCACAGGGTTAAGAGGCACAGATACGCAGTATTTT. Encoded protein: CASSRETTGLRGTDTQYF.